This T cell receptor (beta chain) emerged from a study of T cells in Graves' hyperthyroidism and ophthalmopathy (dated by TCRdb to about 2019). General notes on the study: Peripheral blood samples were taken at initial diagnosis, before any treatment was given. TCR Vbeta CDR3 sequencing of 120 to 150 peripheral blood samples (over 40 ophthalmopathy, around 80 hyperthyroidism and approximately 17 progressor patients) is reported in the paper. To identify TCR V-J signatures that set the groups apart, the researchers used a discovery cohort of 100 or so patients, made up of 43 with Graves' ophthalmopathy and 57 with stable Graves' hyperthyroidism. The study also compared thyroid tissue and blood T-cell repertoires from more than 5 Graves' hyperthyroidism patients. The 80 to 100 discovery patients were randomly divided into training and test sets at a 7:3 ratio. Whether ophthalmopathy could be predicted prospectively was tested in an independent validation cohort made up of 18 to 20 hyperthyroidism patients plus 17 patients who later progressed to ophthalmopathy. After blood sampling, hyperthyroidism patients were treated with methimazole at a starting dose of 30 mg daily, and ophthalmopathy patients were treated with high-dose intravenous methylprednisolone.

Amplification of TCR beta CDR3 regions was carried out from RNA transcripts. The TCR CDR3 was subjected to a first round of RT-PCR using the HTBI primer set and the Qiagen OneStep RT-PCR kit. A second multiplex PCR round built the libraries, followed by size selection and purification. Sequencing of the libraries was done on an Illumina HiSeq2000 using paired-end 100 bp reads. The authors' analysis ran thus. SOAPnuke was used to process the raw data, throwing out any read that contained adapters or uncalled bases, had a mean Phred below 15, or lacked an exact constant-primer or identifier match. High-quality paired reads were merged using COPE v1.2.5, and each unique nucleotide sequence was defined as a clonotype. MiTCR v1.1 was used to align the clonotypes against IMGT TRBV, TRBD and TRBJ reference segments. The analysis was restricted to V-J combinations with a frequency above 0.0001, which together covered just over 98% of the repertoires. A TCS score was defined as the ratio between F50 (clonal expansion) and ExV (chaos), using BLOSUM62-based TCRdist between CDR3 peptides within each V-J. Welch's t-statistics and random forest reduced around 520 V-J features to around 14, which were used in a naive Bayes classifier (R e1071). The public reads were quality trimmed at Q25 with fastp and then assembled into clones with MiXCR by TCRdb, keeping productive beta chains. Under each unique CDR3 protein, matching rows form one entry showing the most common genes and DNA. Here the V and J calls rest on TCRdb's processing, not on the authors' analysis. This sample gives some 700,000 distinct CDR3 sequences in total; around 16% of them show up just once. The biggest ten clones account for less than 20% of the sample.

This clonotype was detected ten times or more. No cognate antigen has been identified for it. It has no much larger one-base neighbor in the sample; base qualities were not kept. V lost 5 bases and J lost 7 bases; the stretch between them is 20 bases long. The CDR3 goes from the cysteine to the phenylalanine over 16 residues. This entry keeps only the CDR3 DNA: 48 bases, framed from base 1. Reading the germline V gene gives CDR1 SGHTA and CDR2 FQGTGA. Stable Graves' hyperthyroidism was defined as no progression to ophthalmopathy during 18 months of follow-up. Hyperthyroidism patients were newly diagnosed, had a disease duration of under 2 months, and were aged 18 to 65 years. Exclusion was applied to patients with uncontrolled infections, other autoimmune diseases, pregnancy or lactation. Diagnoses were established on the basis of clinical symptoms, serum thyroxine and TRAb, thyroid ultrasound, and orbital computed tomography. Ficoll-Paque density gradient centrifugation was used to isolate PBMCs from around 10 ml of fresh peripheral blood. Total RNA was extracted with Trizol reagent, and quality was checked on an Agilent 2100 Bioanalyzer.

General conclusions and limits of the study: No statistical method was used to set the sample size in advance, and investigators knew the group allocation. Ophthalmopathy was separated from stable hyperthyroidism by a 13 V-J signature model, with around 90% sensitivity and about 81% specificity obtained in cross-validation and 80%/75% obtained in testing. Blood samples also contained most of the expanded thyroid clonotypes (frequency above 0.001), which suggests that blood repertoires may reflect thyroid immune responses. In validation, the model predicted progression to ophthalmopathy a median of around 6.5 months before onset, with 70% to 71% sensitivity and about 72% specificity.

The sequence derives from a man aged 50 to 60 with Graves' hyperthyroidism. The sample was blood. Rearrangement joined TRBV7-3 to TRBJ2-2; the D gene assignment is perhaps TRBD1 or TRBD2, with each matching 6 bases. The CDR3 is CASSPRWGAVNGELFF. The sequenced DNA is TGTGCCAGCAGCCCCCGCTGGGGGGCCGTAAACGGGGAGCTGTTTTTT.